These T cell receptor beta chains were read from a single sample in a study of spatial heterogeneity in lung cancer. TCRdb recomputed calls from the 5' RACE reads with MiXCR, one row per CDR3 protein. The sample comprises over 50,000 distinct CDR3 sequences, approximately 6% of which are singletons, and about 14% rests with the top ten. The specimen was PBMCs, collected at surgery. The source of these receptors is a female donor with early-stage non-small cell lung cancer. The CDR3 runs from the conserved cysteine through the conserved F or W. The D gene is left open where the match is weak. Clone size, where shown, is once, few, many, or a class for clones that have expanded.

d_gene	abundance	j_gene	v_gene	CDR3aa	CDR3nt
TRBD2	few	TRBJ2-2	TRBV3-1	CASSQFLAAGELFF	TGTGCCAGCAGCCAATTTCTAGCGGCCGGGGAGCTGTTTTTT
NA	NA	TRBJ2-1	TRBV5-6	CASSGTLGRNEQFF	TGTGCCAGCAGCGGGACTCTAGGGCGGAATGAGCAGTTCTTC
NA	few	TRBJ2-3	TRBV18	CASSQGSYRDTQYF	TGTGCCAGCTCACAGGGTTCATATCGTGATACGCAGTATTTT
NA	many	TRBJ1-2	TRBV4-2	CASSQESPGQVPGYGYTF	TGTGCCAGCAGCCAAGAGTCCCCAGGGCAGGTTCCTGGTTATGGCTACACCTTC
NA	many	TRBJ2-1	TRBV24-1	CATSGAGAGEQFF	TGTGCCACCAGTGGGGCAGGGGCAGGTGAGCAGTTCTTC
NA	few	TRBJ2-2	TRBV6-5	CASSYSRQPAGELFF	TGTGCCAGCAGTTACTCGAGACAGCCCGCCGGGGAGCTGTTTTTT
NA	many	TRBJ1-2	TRBV12-3/TRBV12-4	CASSPTGVYGYTF	TGTGCCAGCAGCCCGACAGGTGTCTATGGCTACACCTTC
TRBD2	many	TRBJ2-7	TRBV28	CASSPPNGRDAYEQYF	TGTGCCAGCAGTCCCCCGAACGGGAGGGACGCCTACGAGCAGTACTTC
TRBD2	many	TRBJ2-2	TRBV29-1	CSVTGLAGVGNTGELFF	TGCAGCGTTACGGGACTAGCGGGAGTTGGCAACACCGGGGAGCTGTTTTTT
NA	many	TRBJ2-7	TRBV2	CASSEVWNEQYF	TGTGCCAGCAGTGAAGTATGGAACGAGCAGTACTTC
NA	many	TRBJ2-5	TRBV6-6	CASRGPGETQYF	TGTGCCAGCAGGGGACCGGGAGAGACCCAGTACTTC
NA	few	TRBJ2-1	TRBV9	CASSVAGSSAYNEQFF	TGTGCCAGCAGCGTAGCAGGGAGCAGCGCCTACAATGAGCAGTTCTTC
TRBD2	NA	TRBJ2-1	TRBV20-1	CSAREDGGLAGRSYNEQFF	TGCAGTGCTAGAGAGGATGGGGGACTAGCGGGGCGCTCCTACAATGAGCAGTTCTTC
NA	few	TRBJ1-1	TRBV28	CASTPGVNTEAFF	TGTGCCAGCACTCCAGGAGTGAACACTGAAGCTTTCTTT
NA	many	TRBJ1-1	TRBV6-5	CASSRTPSNTEAFF	TGTGCCAGCAGTCGGACCCCATCGAACACTGAAGCTTTCTTT
TRBD1	many	TRBJ2-7	TRBV28	CASSLTGTGGNEQYF	TGTGCCAGCAGTCTAACCGGGACAGGGGGCAACGAGCAGTACTTC
NA	NA	TRBJ2-2	TRBV12-3/TRBV12-4	CASSLRQGAPNTGELFF	TGTGCCAGCAGTTTGAGGCAGGGAGCACCTAACACCGGGGAGCTGTTTTTT
NA	many	TRBJ1-2	TRBV18	CASSLQGSYGYTF	TGTGCCAGCTCACTTCAGGGGTCCTATGGCTACACCTTC
NA	NA	TRBJ1-2	TRBV2	CASGTTPQNYGYTF	TGTGCCAGCGGTACGACACCTCAGAACTATGGCTACACCTTC
TRBD1	few	TRBJ2-2	TRBV4-1	CASSRLTGGTGELFF	TGCGCCAGCAGCCGCTTAACAGGGGGCACCGGGGAGCTGTTTTTT
NA	many	TRBJ2-1	TRBV20-1	CSAHRLGGNEQFF	TGCAGTGCCCACCGCCTAGGCGGGAATGAGCAGTTCTTC
NA	many	TRBJ1-4	TRBV28	CASSSAVGNEKLFF	TGTGCCAGCAGTTCGGCGGTCGGTAATGAAAAACTGTTTTTT
TRBD2	many	TRBJ2-3	TRBV9	CASSVAGGRDTQYF	TGTGCCAGCAGCGTAGCGGGAGGGCGAGATACGCAGTATTTT
TRBD2	many	TRBJ2-3	TRBV28	CASSWTSGDQYF	TGTGCCAGCAGTTGGACTAGCGGGGACCAGTATTTT
TRBD2	many	TRBJ2-3	TRBV7-2	CASSLILTTSGGDTDTQYF	TGTGCCAGCAGCTTGATACTTACAACTAGCGGGGGAGACACAGATACGCAGTATTTT
NA	many	TRBJ2-3	TRBV29-1	CSVEGAERAGTDTQYF	TGCAGCGTTGAAGGGGCTGAGCGAGCGGGCACAGATACGCAGTATTTT
NA	many	TRBJ2-3	TRBV7-6	CASSSSGLGNTDTQYF	TGTGCCAGCAGCTCGTCAGGGTTGGGGAACACAGATACGCAGTATTTT
TRBD1	many	TRBJ2-5	TRBV28	CASSPGGQGSRETQYF	TGTGCCAGCAGTCCCGGGGGACAGGGATCGCGGGAGACCCAGTACTTC
NA	few	TRBJ2-1	TRBV20-1	CSATSVSKNEQFF	TGCAGTGCTACTAGCGTCAGCAAGAATGAGCAGTTCTTC
NA	NA	TRBJ1-2	TRBV7-8	CASSLDRDHGYTF	TGTGCCAGCAGCTTAGACAGGGATCATGGCTACACCTTC
NA	many	TRBJ2-3	TRBV10-3	CAISAQGTDTQYF	TGTGCCATCAGTGCCCAGGGAACAGATACGCAGTATTTT
NA	many	TRBJ1-1	TRBV10-3	CAISEDQMNTEAFF	TGTGCCATCAGTGAGGACCAGATGAACACTGAAGCTTTCTTT
NA	many	TRBJ2-1	TRBV12-3/TRBV12-4	CASSFGPVGQFF	TGTGCCAGCAGTTTCGGGCCGGTAGGGCAGTTCTTC
TRBD1	medium-sized	TRBJ1-4	TRBV12-3/TRBV12-4	CASSQGAGSAELFF	TGTGCCAGCAGTCAGGGGGCTGGTTCGGCGGAACTGTTTTTT
NA	NA	TRBJ2-1	TRBV15	CATSTNANNEQFF	TGTGCCACCAGCACCAACGCGAACAATGAGCAGTTCTTC
NA	many	TRBJ1-2	TRBV28	CASSSPAVQGIHGYTF	TGTGCCAGCAGTTCCCCCGCCGTCCAGGGGATCCATGGCTACACCTTC
NA	few	TRBJ1-4	TRBV7-9	CASSSRTVATNEKLFF	TGTGCCAGCAGCTCTCGGACAGTTGCAACTAATGAAAAACTGTTTTTT
NA	many	TRBJ1-6	TRBV9	CASSADSFNSPLHF	TGTGCCAGCAGCGCGGACAGCTTTAATTCACCCCTCCATTTT
NA	NA	TRBJ2-5	TRBV20-1	CSAIKGHQETQYF	TGCAGTGCTATAAAAGGACATCAAGAGACCCAGTACTTC
NA	few	TRBJ1-3	TRBV18	CASSPPAGNTIYF	TGTGCCAGCTCCCCTCCTGCGGGAAACACCATATATTTT
TRBD2	NA	TRBJ2-1	TRBV6-4	CASSFDGGAEGEQFF	TGTGCCAGCAGTTTCGACGGGGGGGCTGAGGGTGAGCAGTTCTTC